These T cell receptor beta chains were read from a single sample in a study of radiotherapy plus CTLA-4 blockade in lung cancer. The method was immunoSEQ multiplex PCR; TCRdb's version includes in-frame clones alone and lacks a portion of them. The sample has about 62,000 clones, 65% to 85% seen once; the top ten hold about 3%. The material sequenced was peripheral blood, taken from a patient treated with radiotherapy plus ipilimumab. These receptors were collected from a human donor with non-small cell lung cancer who had a complete response to radiotherapy plus ipilimumab. CDR3s include the opening cysteine and the closing phenylalanine or tryptophan. Each record gives: J gene, V gene, D gene, clone size, CDR3 protein, CDR3 DNA. D genes are given only for firm matches. Some rows mark clone size as missing; the rest say once, few, many or name a class of expanded clone.

>TRBJ2-7|TRBV27|TRBD2|NA
CASSLSGPAYEQYF
TGTGCCAGCAGTCTTAGCGGGCCCGCCTACGAGCAGTACTTC
>TRBJ1-3|TRBV4-3|NA|few
CASSQDRGNSGNTIYF
TGCGCCAGCAGCCAAGATAGGGGAAACTCTGGAAACACCATATATTTT
>TRBJ2-1|TRBV5-5|TRBD1|once
CASSLRTGLYNEQFF
TGTGCCAGCAGCCTCAGGACAGGCCTTTACAATGAGCAGTTCTTC
>TRBJ2-2|TRBV19|NA|few
CASSTSGGTGELFF
TGTGCCAGTAGTACCTCCGGGGGAACCGGGGAGCTGTTTTTT
>TRBJ2-2|TRBV5-8|TRBD2|few
CASTLGDLFSGRINTGELFF
TGTGCCAGCACCTTAGGGGATTTGTTTAGCGGGAGAATCAACACCGGGGAGCTGTTTTTT
>TRBJ2-3|TRBV2|NA|NA
CASSERQGIDTQYF
TGTGCCAGCAGTGAACGGCAGGGCATAGATACGCAGTATTTT
>TRBJ2-1|TRBV29-1|NA|NA
CSVAELEQFF
TGCAGCGTTGCGGAGCTCGAGCAGTTCTTC
>TRBJ2-7|TRBV7-9|NA|NA
CASSWTVRYEQYF
TGTGCCAGCAGCTGGACAGTTAGATACGAGCAGTACTTC
>TRBJ1-1|TRBV6-5|NA|few
CASSYRGSYTEAFF
TGTGCCAGCAGTTACCGGGGAAGTTACACTGAAGCTTTCTTT
>TRBJ1-2|TRBV9|NA|NA
CASSATYFPRGGGYTF
TGTGCCAGCAGCGCCACCTATTTCCCCCGGGGAGGTGGCTACACCTTC
>TRBJ2-7|TRBV14|NA|NA
CASSQGIPAYEQYF
TGTGCCAGCAGCCAAGGTATCCCTGCCTACGAGCAGTACTTC
>TRBJ2-7|TRBV18|NA|NA
CASSRERGRGLYEQYF
TGTGCCAGCTCGCGTGAGAGAGGCCGAGGCTTGTACGAGCAGTACTTC
>TRBJ2-7|TRBV2|NA|NA
CASTKEGALLSYEQYF
TGTGCCAGCACCAAGGAGGGGGCCCTGCTCTCCTACGAGCAGTACTTC
>TRBJ2-6|TRBV28|TRBD2|few
CASRPLKGLAGGSSSGANVLTF
TGTGCCAGCAGGCCCCTTAAGGGACTAGCGGGAGGTTCCAGCTCTGGGGCCAACGTCCTGACTTTC
>TRBJ1-5|TRBV6-5|NA|NA
CASRLDSSGQPQHF
TGTGCCAGCAGGCTCGACAGCTCGGGTCAGCCCCAGCATTTT
>TRBJ1-5|TRBV19|TRBD1|NA
CASSIVQGGNQPQHF
TGTGCCAGTAGTATAGTACAGGGGGGCAATCAGCCCCAGCATTTT
>TRBJ2-3|TRBV7-8|NA|NA
CASSLAAVSTDTQYF
TGTGCCAGCAGCTTGGCAGCGGTTAGCACAGATACGCAGTATTTT